One and the same sample provided the 28 T cell receptor beta chains below, sequenced in a study of molecular identifiers for immune sequencing clone quantification. One entry per CDR3 protein, called by TCRdb with MiXCR from the PCR reads. The repertoire holds around 460,000 distinct CDR3 sequences, with about a fifth as singletons. The sequencing sample was made of naive CD8+ T cells from blood, with Jurkat cell RNA spiked in. Documented subset: FACS-sorted CD8+CD4-CCR7+CD45RA+ naive T cells. All receptors come from a human donor in good health. Some libraries in this study had Jurkat cell RNA spiked in.

The chain joins TRBV6-6 to TRBJ1-5; D is uncertain. The V end was cut by 0 bases, the J end by 7 bases, with 13 bases between. Germline V gene sequence: CDR1 MNHNY, CDR2 SVGAGI (reference sequence). The CDR3 is made up of 15 amino acids. The CDR3 loop reads CASSYSTGGEQPQHF. CDR3 coding DNA: TGTGCCAGCAGTTACTCTACTGGCGGGGAACAGCCCCAGCATTTT.

As for this clonotype: This may stem from a read error, because a much larger clone lies one nucleotide away. This chain connects TRBV7-2 to TRBJ2-5; 11 positions match TRBD2. Germline lookup yields CDR1 SGHTA and CDR2 FQGNSA. The CDR3 loop spans 18 amino acids. The CDR3 here is CAGSFNLGGLAGQETQYF. For the CDR3, the DNA is TGTGCCGGCAGCTTCAATCTTGGCGGACTAGCGGGCCAAGAGACCCAGTACTTC.

The genes are TRBV27 and TRBJ2-7, with D hard to call. The CDR3 covers 14 residues. V was pared by 5 bases and J by 1 base, with 12 bases between. Germline lookup yields CDR1 MNHEY and CDR2 SMNVEV (reference sequence). Here the CDR3 reads CASSVGSVSYEQYF. In DNA form, the CDR3 reads TGTGCCAGCAGTGTGGGGTCAGTTTCCTACGAGCAGTACTTC.

This clonotype was found many times. J is TRBJ2-7 and V is TRBV20-1; either TRBD1 or TRBD2 may supply D (5 bases each). Germline CDR1 and CDR2: DFQATT and SNEGSKA (reference sequence). V gave up 2 bases and J gave up 11 bases, with 13 bases separating them. This CDR3 has 11 residues. The CDR3 loop reads CSARSGTVEYF. The CDR3 DNA reads TGCAGTGCTAGATCCGGGACGGTGGAGTACTTC.

Points on this clonotype: The germline gene is not matched at one end of the junction; a read error may be the cause. This chain uses TRBV28 with TRBJ2-7; the D gene is possibly TRBD1 (6 bases). Germline assignment: CDR1 MDHEN and CDR2 SYDVKM. The CDR3 has 14 amino acids. Here the CDR3 reads CASSLPRGYYEQCF. The CDR3 bases are TGTGCCAGCAGTTTGCCCAGGGGCTACTACGAGCAGTGCTTC.

The CDR3 loop is CASTPRGGYQPQHF. CDR3 sequence (DNA): TGTGCCAGCACCCCGAGGGGGGGCTATCAGCCCCAGCATTTT. V gene TRBV6-2 or TRBV6-3 combines with J gene TRBJ1-5; a weak D match, TRBD1 (6 bases). The germline gives CDR1 MNHEY, CDR2 SVGEGT. The V end lost 7 bases, the J end lost 5 bases, and 15 bases lay between the germline ends. This CDR3 has 14 residues.

This clonotype showed up many times. The chain has TRBV5-1 and TRBJ1-1; 10 nucleotides agree with TRBD1. This CDR3 region has 16 residues. The germline V gene has CDR1 SGHRS and CDR2 YFSETQ. J gave up 0 bases and V 4 bases, and 6 bases lay outside the gene matches. CDR3 coding DNA: TGCGCCAGCAGCCCGACAGGGGGCAAAATGAACACTGAAGCTTTCTTT. Its translation is CASSPTGGKMNTEAFF.

This clonotype was observed many times. The CDR3 DNA follows: TGTGCCAGCAGCTTAATATGGGGTTACGCAGATACGCAGTATTTT. Amino acids: CASSLIWGYADTQYF. The chain combines TRBV7-2 with TRBJ2-3; D gene ambiguous. Trimming removed 2 bases at V and 4 bases at J, with 13 bases between. This CDR3 region has 15 residues. CDR1 is SGHTA, CDR2 FQGNSA, per germline.

The genes are TRBV19 and TRBJ2-2, with 7 bases aligning to TRBD2. Looked up from germline, CDR1 is LNHDA and CDR2 is SQIVND (reference sequence). This CDR3 spans 16 amino acids. V shed 7 bases, J shed 7 bases, and the junction held 15 bases outside the gene matches. CDR3 residues: CASTPLSGGRIGELFF. The DNA for the CDR3 is TGTGCCAGTACCCCCTTATCGGGCGGGAGAATCGGGGAGCTGTTTTTT.

The V gene is TRBV27, the J gene TRBJ1-1; D ambiguous. V was pared by 2 bases and J by 0 bases, with 19 bases between. The germline CDR1 and CDR2 sequences are MNHEY and SMNVEV (reference sequence). This CDR3 region has 18 residues. Here the CDR3 DNA reads TGTGCCAGCAGTTTAAAGCAAATAATGTACGACATGAACACTGAAGCTTTCTTT. Translation gives CASSLKQIMYDMNTEAFF.

The CDR3 here is CASSVATSGLDGTIYF. CDR3 nucleotide sequence: TGTGCCAGCAGCGTAGCTACATCCGGACTCGACGGCACCATATATTTT. This chain connects TRBV9 to TRBJ1-3, with D unresolved. Between the trimmed V and J ends, which lost 0 bases and 9 bases, there was a span of 19 bases. The CDR3 runs 16 residues. Looked up from germline, CDR1 is SGDLS and CDR2 is YYNGEE.

Only a few counts were recorded for this clonotype. CDR3 amino acids: CASSIDVPTHINYGYTF. The CDR3 nucleotides are TGTGCCAGTAGTATTGACGTCCCGACCCATATTAACTATGGCTACACCTTC. The V gene is TRBV19, the J gene TRBJ1-2; D unresolved. This CDR3 is 17 amino acids long. Germline assignment: CDR1 LNHDA and CDR2 SQIVND (reference sequence). Trimming removed 3 bases from V and 1 base from J, with 18 bases in between.

On this clonotype itself: A read error may account for a junction end that differs from germline. V and J are TRBV6-5 and TRBJ2-7, with TRBD1 identical over 7 bases. The CDR3 is made up of 16 amino acids. Germline V gene lookup returns CDR1 MNHEY and CDR2 SVGAGI. The CDR3 protein is CASSYSGQSWSYEQHF. The CDR3 bases are TGTGCCAGCAGTTACTCGGGACAGAGCTGGTCCTACGAGCAGCACTTC.

V is TRBV7-9 and J is TRBJ2-7; a possible D gene is TRBD1 (6 bases). This CDR3 spans 15 amino acids. CDR1 is SEHNR, CDR2 FQNEAQ, per germline (reference sequence). V was shortened by 7 bases and J by 1 base, with 17 bases between the two germline ends. The CDR3 spells CASTPRGGFSYEQYF. In DNA, the CDR3 is TGTGCCAGCACCCCCAGGGGCGGCTTTTCCTACGAGCAGTACTTC.

In this sample, this clonotype turned up many times. The chain recombines TRBV15 with TRBJ2-3, with D perhaps TRBD2 (6 bases). The CDR3 has 18 residues. Germline V gene data show CDR1 as LNHNV and CDR2 as YYDKDF (reference sequence). V shed 0 bases and J shed 3 bases, with 19 bases lying between them. CDR3 in amino acids: CATSRDFWAGGATDTQYF. CDR3 nucleotides: TGTGCCACCAGCAGAGATTTCTGGGCCGGAGGGGCGACAGATACGCAGTATTTT.

About this clonotype itself: The junction shows a germline mismatch at one end, possibly a read error. The chain is built from TRBV27 and TRBJ2-2; D could derive from TRBD1 or TRBD2 (5 bases each). The CDR3 covers 15 residues. Germline CDR1 reads MNHEY; CDR2 reads SMNVEV (reference sequence). The CDR3 spells CASSLWGMNTGELLF. CDR3 sequence (DNA): TGTGCCAGCAGTTTGTGGGGGATGAACACCGGGGAGCTGCTTTTT.

This clonotype was detected many times. This rearrangement joins TRBV6-5 to TRBJ2-5; 11 nucleotides align to TRBD1. V was clipped by 0 bases and J by 2 bases; unmatched bases: 2. The germline gives CDR1 MNHEY, CDR2 SVGAGI. This CDR3 is built from 16 residues. The CDR3, as DNA: TGTGCCAGCAGTTACTCGGACAGGGGGCTACAAGAGACCCAGTACTTC. Its protein is CASSYSDRGLQETQYF.

On this clonotype itself: Since no conserved phenylalanine or tryptophan closes the CDR3, a read error is the likely cause. The gene calls are TRBV7-2 and TRBJ1-3; D is uncertain. Trimming pared 2 bases from V and 0 bases from J, leaving 8 bases between. This CDR3 contains 15 residues. Germline CDR1 is SGHTA and CDR2 is FQGNSA. CDR3 in DNA: TGTGCCAGCAGCTTATGGCCATCCTCTGGAAACACCATATATTAT. Its translation is CASSLWPSSGNTIYY.

The chain couples TRBV7-9 to TRBJ2-7; 7 positions match TRBD1. The V and J ends lost 5 bases and 3 bases, in that order; junction bases with no gene match: 7. CDR1 and CDR2 from the germline V gene are SEHNR and FQNEAQ (reference sequence). CDR3 size: 14 residues. This CDR3 is CASSGPGQFYEQYF. In nucleotides, the CDR3 is TGTGCCAGCAGCGGACCGGGACAGTTCTACGAGCAGTACTTC.

This clonotype appeared a few times. The V gene is TRBV29-1, the J gene TRBJ2-1; 9 bases map to TRBD1. The germline V gene has CDR1 SQVTM and CDR2 ANQGSEA. CDR3 size: 13 residues. V lost 8 bases and J lost 7; bases outside the gene matches: 9. Here the CDR3 DNA reads TGCAGCATACCGAGGACAGGGGAGAATGAGCAGTTCTTC. Its translation is CSIPRTGENEQFF.

This clonotype has only one observation. The junction departs from the called germline gene at one end, perhaps through a read error. The chain carries TRBV5-1 and TRBJ1-1, with TRBD1 as a possible D gene (5 bases). Per the germline V gene, CDR1 is SGHRS and CDR2 is YFSETQ. The CDR3 runs 15 residues. Here the CDR3 reads CASSLVGRADTEALF. CDR3 coding DNA: TGCGCCAGCAGCTTGGTTGGCAGGGCTGACACTGAAGCTCTCTTT.

This clonotype was recorded many times. Here the CDR3 reads CASSLALQGWNSPLHF. As DNA, the CDR3 is TGTGCCAGCAGCTTAGCATTACAGGGTTGGAATTCACCCCTCCACTTT. This chain connects TRBV7-2 to TRBJ1-6, with D possibly matching TRBD1 (6 bases). Trimming took off 0 bases at V and 7 bases at J, with 13 bases between the two ends. Germline-derived CDR1 and CDR2 are SGHTA and FQGNSA. The CDR3 extends over 16 amino acids. Full variable domain (outside the CDR3, taken from reference TRBV7-2 and TRBJ1-6): GAGVSQSPSNKVTEKGKDVELRCDPISGHTALYWYRQSLGQGLEFLIYFQGNSAPDKSGLPSDRFSAERTGGSVSTLTIQRTQQEDSAVYLCASSLALQGWNSPLHFGNGTRLTVT.

The rearrangement uses TRBV7-9 and TRBJ1-6; D gene uncertain. V lost 5 bases to trimming and J lost 7 bases, with 12 bases between them. In germline, CDR1 is SEHNR, CDR2 FQNEAQ (reference sequence). This CDR3 contains 14 residues. The CDR3 spells CASSRPGSNSPLHF. CDR3 nucleotides: TGTGCCAGCAGCAGGCCTGGGTCCAATTCACCCCTCCACTTT.

This clonotype has more than one count but fewer than ten. The CDR3 sequence: CASSRQGNNQPQHF. CDR3 DNA: TGTGCCAGCAGCCGACAGGGCAACAATCAGCCCCAGCATTTT. The chain couples TRBV27 to TRBJ1-5, with TRBD1 matching 7 bases. V shed 6 bases and J 3 bases; nucleotides not matched to a gene: 5. The CDR3 is 14 amino acids. Germline CDR1 and CDR2: MNHEY and SMNVEV (reference sequence).

The genes are TRBV27 and TRBJ1-2; D is unresolved. The CDR3 spans 14 residues. CDR1 MNHEY and CDR2 SMNVEV come from the germline V gene (reference sequence). V was cut by 2 bases and J by 2 bases, with 9 bases left in between. CDR3 nucleotide sequence: TGTGCCAGCAGTTTAATTCTGGGGAACTATGGCTACACCTTC. Translated: CASSLILGNYGYTF.

This clonotype appeared many times. The V call is TRBV6-5, the J call TRBJ2-3, with a weak D call TRBD2 (5 bases). CDR1 and CDR2 from the germline V gene are MNHEY and SVGAGI. This CDR3 spans 15 amino acids. V was cut by 3 bases and J by 0 bases, with 10 bases left in between. The DNA for the CDR3 is TGTGCCAGCAGTTATGTGTCGGGGAGCACAGATACGCAGTATTTT. Residues: CASSYVSGSTDTQYF.

This clonotype was counted a few times. Here the CDR3 DNA reads TGCGCCAGCAGCCAAAAGACAGGGGGTCCCTACGAGCAGTACTTC. The encoded protein is CASSQKTGGPYEQYF. The rearrangement uses TRBV4-1 and TRBJ2-7, with TRBD1 identical over 9 bases. Germline-derived CDR1 and CDR2 are MGHRA and YSYEKL. The CDR3 length is 15 residues. J gave up 2 bases and V 2 bases, and 4 bases lay outside the gene matches.

In its sample, this clonotype was seen many times. V and J are TRBV18 and TRBJ2-5, with D unresolved. The germline V gene has CDR1 KGHSH and CDR2 LQKENI. V was pared by 0 bases and J by 3 bases, with 5 bases between. This CDR3 has 13 residues. CDR3 coding DNA: TGTGCCAGCTCACCACCGTCTGAAGAGACCCAGTACTTC. Translating gives CASSPPSEETQYF.